Listed below are T cell receptor beta chains from one sample, sequenced in a study of T-cell reconstitution after alpha-beta-depleted transplantation in children. One entry per CDR3 protein results from TCRdb running MiXCR on the PCR reads. The repertoire holds 130,000 or so distinct CDR3 sequences, with about 9.6% as singletons. The specimen was PBMCs, mostly from graft donor cells, collected 180 days after TCRalphabeta/CD19-depleted stem cell transplant. The receptors were sampled from a girl under two years old who had a stem cell transplant for combined immunodeficiency, so the T cells may come from the graft donor. Each CDR3 is given with its conserved first and last residue. Each record gives: V gene, clone size, D gene, J gene, CDR3 DNA, CDR3 protein. The D gene is left open where the match is weak. Rows may omit the clone size; those that give it use once, few, many or a size class.

TRBV7-2	few	-	TRBJ2-7	TGTGCCAGCAGCCGAAGGTCTGCCTACGAGCAGTACTTC	CASSRRSAYEQYF
TRBV4-3	few	TRBD2	TRBJ2-1	TGCGCCAGCAGCCAAGGCTTCGGGGGGGGACATTACAATGAGCAGTTCTTC	CASSQGFGGGHYNEQFF
TRBV18	once	-	TRBJ2-1	TGTGCCAGCTCACCGGACATCGATGAGCAGTTCTTC	CASSPDIDEQFF
TRBV20-1	few	-	TRBJ2-5	TGCAGTGCTAGACCGTTTCTTGAGCTAGGGGAGACCCAGTACTTC	CSARPFLELGETQYF
TRBV7-7	many	-	TRBJ2-1	TGTGCTAGCAGCTTACGGGTAGACAGCAATGAGCAGTTCTTC	CASSLRVDSNEQFF
TRBV20-1	few	-	TRBJ2-5	TGCAGTGCCTCCACTCTAGGCAGGGGGGGTGAGACCCAGTACTTC	CSASTLGRGGETQYF
TRBV2	-	-	TRBJ2-5	TGTGCCAGCGGAAAGGGAGCCCTACAAGAGACCCAGTACTTC	CASGKGALQETQYF
TRBV5-1	-	-	TRBJ2-1	TGCGCCAGCAGCTTTTCTCAGGTTGCCTACAATGAGCAGTTCTTC	CASSFSQVAYNEQFF
TRBV29-1	many	-	TRBJ2-3	TGCAGCGCCTCCCATTCTTCGGATACGCAGTATTTT	CSASHSSDTQYF
TRBV5-1	-	-	TRBJ2-1	TGCGCCAGCAGCTTGAGACCCGGGACTCTCTACAATGAGCAGTTCTTC	CASSLRPGTLYNEQFF
TRBV28	few	-	TRBJ1-1	TGTGCCAGCAGTTTCCCAGGGATTAGAAACACTGAAGCTTTCTTT	CASSFPGIRNTEAFF
TRBV5-1	few	TRBD2	TRBJ2-5	TGCGCCAGCAGCTTGGGGGGGACTAGCGGGAGAAGGTCGCAGTACTTC	CASSLGGTSGRRSQYF
TRBV6-1	-	TRBD1	TRBJ2-4	TGTGCCAGCAGCAAGACAGGGGGTTTTTACATTCAGTACTTC	CASSKTGGFYIQYF
TRBV18	-	TRBD2	TRBJ2-7	TGTGCCAGCTCACCAGCTAGCGGGAGGGCCGGAGGACTCTACGAGCAGTACTTC	CASSPASGRAGGLYEQYF
TRBV6-5	-	-	TRBJ2-4	TGTGCCAGCAGTTCTCCAGGGTTCTCCCAAAACATTCAGTACTTC	CASSSPGFSQNIQYF
TRBV12-3/TRBV12-4	-	TRBD2	TRBJ2-1	TGTGCCAGCAGATGGAGTAGCGGGGGGGCCCTCAATGAGCAGTTCTTC	CASRWSSGGALNEQFF
TRBV12-3/TRBV12-4	-	TRBD1	TRBJ1-2	TGTGCCAGCAGCCCCCAACAGGGGAGCGGCTACACCTTC	CASSPQQGSGYTF
TRBV7-3	few	TRBD2	TRBJ2-1	TGTGCCAGCAGCAAAGGACTAGCGGGAGTTTACAATGAGCAGTTCTTC	CASSKGLAGVYNEQFF
TRBV7-2	few	-	TRBJ2-7	TGTGCCAGCAGCTTATCGAGAAACTCCTACGAGCAGTACTTC	CASSLSRNSYEQYF
TRBV7-2	many	TRBD1	TRBJ2-5	TGTGCCAGCAGCTTGGGACAGCACCAAGAGACCCAGTACTTC	CASSLGQHQETQYF
TRBV20-1	many	-	TRBJ2-7	TGCAGTGCTAGAGATGGCGGGTTCCTCTCCTACGAGCAGTACTTC	CSARDGGFLSYEQYF
TRBV29-1	-	-	TRBJ2-3	TGCAGCGTTGAGGAGTGGGAGGTGGATACGCAGTATTTT	CSVEEWEVDTQYF
TRBV12-3/TRBV12-4	few	TRBD2	TRBJ2-1	TGTGCCAGCATCCCTCCAGCGGGGCCTTCCTACAATGAGCAGTTCTTC	CASIPPAGPSYNEQFF
TRBV10-3	many	TRBD2	TRBJ2-1	TGTGCCACCAACTTAGCGGGAGATTCGAATGAGCAGTTCTTC	CATNLAGDSNEQFF
TRBV19	-	-	TRBJ1-2	TGTGCCAGCAAAAAGGGTGGTGGTAGGGATCGCGACTATGGCTACACCTTC	CASKKGGGRDRDYGYTF